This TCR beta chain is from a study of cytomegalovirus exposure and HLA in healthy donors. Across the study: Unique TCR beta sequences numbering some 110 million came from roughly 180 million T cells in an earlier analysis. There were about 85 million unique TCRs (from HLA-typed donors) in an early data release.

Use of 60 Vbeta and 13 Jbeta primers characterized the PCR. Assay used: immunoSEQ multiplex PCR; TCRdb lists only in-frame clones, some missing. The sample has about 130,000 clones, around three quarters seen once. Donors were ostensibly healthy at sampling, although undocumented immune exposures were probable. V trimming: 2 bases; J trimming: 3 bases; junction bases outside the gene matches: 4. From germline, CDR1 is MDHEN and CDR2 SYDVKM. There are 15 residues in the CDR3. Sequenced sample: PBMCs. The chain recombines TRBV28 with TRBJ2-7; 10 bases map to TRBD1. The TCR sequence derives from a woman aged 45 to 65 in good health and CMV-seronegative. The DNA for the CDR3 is TGTGCCAGCAGTTTACCGGGACAGGGGTTCTACGAGCAGTACTTC. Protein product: CASSLPGQGFYEQYF.